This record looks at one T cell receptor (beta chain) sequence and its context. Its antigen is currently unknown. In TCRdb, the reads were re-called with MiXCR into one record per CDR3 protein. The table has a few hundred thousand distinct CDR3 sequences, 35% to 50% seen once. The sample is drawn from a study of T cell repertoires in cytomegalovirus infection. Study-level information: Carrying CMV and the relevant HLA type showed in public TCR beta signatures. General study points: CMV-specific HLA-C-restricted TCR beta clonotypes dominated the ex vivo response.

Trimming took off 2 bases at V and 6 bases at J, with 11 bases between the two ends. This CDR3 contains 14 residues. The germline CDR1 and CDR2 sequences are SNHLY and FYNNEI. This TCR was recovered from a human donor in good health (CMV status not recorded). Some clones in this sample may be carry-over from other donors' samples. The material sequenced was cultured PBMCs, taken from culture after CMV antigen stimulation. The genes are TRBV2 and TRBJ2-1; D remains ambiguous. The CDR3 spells CASSEFLIGNEQFF. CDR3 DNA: TGTGCCAGCAGTGAATTCCTGATAGGCAATGAGCAGTTCTTC.